This T cell receptor (beta chain) was profiled in a study of blood T cell repertoires in COVID-19. In the authors' methods: Estimated nucleated cell counts came from reference gene primer amplification. Using immunoSEQ multiplex PCR, the repertoire was profiled, and TCRdb retains in-frame clones only, with some absent. That table furnishes V, J and clone size, whereas the DNA furnished D and trimming. This sample has about 310,000 clones, with roughly 85% found just once. This clone showed up many times. Germline values: CDR1 SNHLY, CDR2 FYNNEI. The CDR3 extends over 13 amino acids. The V gene lost 6 bases and the J gene lost 7 bases, with 13 bases spanning the gap.

This clonotype originated in a woman aged 25 to 39 who had been exposed to COVID-19. Sequencing was done on a sample of PBMCs or T cells enriched from blood (not recorded which). The V and J genes are TRBV2 and TRBJ2-1; D is unresolved. The CDR3 spells CASRLEIGNEQFF. The CDR3 DNA sequence: TGTGCCAGCAGGCTGGAGATTGGAAATGAGCAGTTCTTC.